These 12 T cell receptor beta chains came from one sample sequenced in a study of T-cell memory formation after mild COVID-19. One entry per CDR3 protein, called by TCRdb with MiXCR from the 5' RACE reads. Counted here are under 150,000 distinct CDR3 sequences, around a fifth occurring once; the ten biggest clones make up 40% to 50%. The specimen sequenced was PBMCs or a T cell subset sorted from them (not recorded which). These receptors were collected from a young man who had mild COVID-19 (a few samples of this study predate the infection). Cell type and time point are not known.

This clonotype was recorded many times. The gene calls are TRBV6-5 and TRBJ2-7, with a tentative D call TRBD2 (7 bases). V dropped 7 bases and J dropped 4 bases, with 17 bases sitting between them. This CDR3 is 14 amino acids long. Germline loops: CDR1 MNHEY, CDR2 SVGAGI. The CDR3 nucleotides are TGTGCCAGCACCCCCATAGGGGGAGGGTACGAGCAGTACTTC. Protein product: CASTPIGGGYEQYF.

The chain carries TRBV9 and TRBJ2-7; no definite D call. V was pared by 3 bases and J by 1 base, with 5 bases between. Germline CDR1 reads SGDLS; CDR2 reads YYNGEE. CDR3 length equals 12 residues. The CDR3 DNA follows: TGTGCCAGCAGCGGACGATCCTACGAGCAGTACTTC. It encodes CASSGRSYEQYF.

The chain carries TRBV4-1 and TRBJ1-1, with TRBD1 as a possible D gene (6 bases). Trimming cost V 0 bases and J 0 bases, with 8 bases left between them. The length of the CDR3 is 15 residues. Germline-derived CDR1 and CDR2 are MGHRA and YSYEKL. CDR3 nucleotides: TGCGCCAGCAGCCAAGAGCCAGGGGTGAACACTGAAGCTTTCTTT. Its translation is CASSQEPGVNTEAFF.

This clonotype was found a few times. The V gene is TRBV12-3 or TRBV12-4, the J gene TRBJ2-3; either TRBD1 or TRBD2 may supply D (5 bases each). The ends were cut back, 3 bases at V and 3 bases at J, with 13 bases in the middle. The CDR3 contains 15 residues. This CDR3 is CASSLRDPRTDTQYF. CDR3 sequence (DNA): TGTGCCAGCAGTTTGAGGGACCCCCGGACAGATACGCAGTATTTT.

This clonotype was seen a handful of times. This chain connects TRBV4-1 to TRBJ1-1; the D is unclear. V was cut by 4 bases and J by 4 bases, with 10 bases left in between. Germline loops: CDR1 MGHRA, CDR2 YSYEKL. The CDR3 has 13 amino acids. CDR3 loop: CASSPPWGTEAFF. CDR3 nucleotides: TGCGCCAGCAGCCCCCCATGGGGCACTGAAGCTTTCTTT.

J is TRBJ2-3 and V is TRBV12-3 or TRBV12-4; D perhaps matches TRBD2 (6 bases). The CDR3 is 16 residues long. Trimming pared 3 bases from V and 1 base from J, leaving 14 bases between. In DNA form, the CDR3 reads TGTGCCAGCAGTTTCTCCGGGGGAAACCGCACAGATACGCAGTATTTT. Its translation: CASSFSGGNRTDTQYF.

The chain has TRBV5-1 and TRBJ1-6, with 7 nucleotides matching TRBD1. The CDR3 has 14 residues. Germline values: CDR1 SGHRS, CDR2 YFSETQ. The J segment lost 9 bases and the V segment lost 1 base, leaving 4 bases of the junction unmatched. The CDR3 DNA follows: TGCGCCAGCAGCTTGCGGGACAGACTTTCACCCCTCCACTTT. It translates to CASSLRDRLSPLHF. The full variable domain, with the rest looked up from reference TRBV5-1 and TRBJ1-6, is KAGVTQTPRYLIKTRGQQVTLSCSPISGHRSVSWYQQTPGQGLQFLFEYFSETQRNKGNFPGRFSGRQFSNSRSEMNVSTLELGDSALYLCASSLRDRLSPLHFGNGTRLTVT.

This clonotype was recorded a few times. V usage is TRBV6-5 and J usage is TRBJ2-1, with D perhaps matching TRBD2 (5 bases). The CDR3 sequence is 15 residues long. Germline assignment: CDR1 MNHEY and CDR2 SVGAGI. V was cut by 5 bases and J by 5 bases, with 16 bases left in between. The CDR3 DNA follows: TGTGCCAGCAGTCGCGGGTACACTACTGACAATGAGCAGTTCTTC. The encoded protein is CASSRGYTTDNEQFF.

This clonotype has only a few counts. The chain carries TRBV4-1 and TRBJ1-5, with a tentative D call TRBD1 (5 bases). There are 15 residues in the CDR3. Germline V gene data show CDR1 as MGHRA and CDR2 as YSYEKL. Between the trimmed V and J ends, which lost 3 bases and 4 bases, there was a span of 13 bases. CDR3 in amino acids: CASSQRQSKNQPQHF. Here the CDR3 DNA reads TGCGCCAGCAGCCAGAGACAGAGCAAAAATCAGCCCCAGCATTTT.

The chain recombines TRBV29-1 with TRBJ2-2; 8 nucleotides line up with TRBD1. J was trimmed by 7 bases and V by 8 bases; bases with no gene match: 9. This CDR3 has 13 amino acids. The germline V gene has CDR1 SQVTM and CDR2 ANQGSEA. This chain's CDR3 is CSIARTGNGELFF. The CDR3 region has the DNA TGCAGCATAGCCCGGACAGGGAACGGGGAGCTGTTTTTT.

The sample holds a few counts of this clonotype. The chain joins TRBV5-1 to TRBJ2-3; the D gene is possibly TRBD2 (6 bases). Germline V gene data show CDR1 as SGHRS and CDR2 as YFSETQ. The V end was cut by 4 bases, the J end by 2 bases, with 17 bases between. The CDR3 sequence is 16 residues long. In DNA, the CDR3 is TGCGCCAGCAGCAAGTTCACGGGGGACCTCACAGATACGCAGTATTTT. It translates to CASSKFTGDLTDTQYF.

The J gene is TRBJ2-7, the V gene TRBV7-9; 8 bases align to TRBD1. The CDR3 has 15 amino acids. The germline CDR1 and CDR2 sequences are SEHNR and FQNEAQ (reference sequence). The junction had 9 bases not matched to a gene; V was cut back by 5 bases and J by 3 bases. DNA of the CDR3: TGTGCCAGCAGCCTCGGACAGGGTCGACTCTACGAGCAGTACTTC. As protein: CASSLGQGRLYEQYF.